This TCR beta chain was found in a study of blood T cells in healthy people across ages (dated by TCRdb to about 2015). About the full investigation: Template switching captured roughly one uniquely barcoded TCR beta cDNA molecule per two T cells in model experiments. Two additional independent replicas of 1 million unique cDNA reads from the same blood draw were analyzed for two donors (one aged 18 to 29 and one aged 80 or older). Four age groups were formed from the donors: young (average roughly 16 years), middle-aged (just under 40), aged (approximately 60) and long-lived (less than 85). To track age-related changes in TCR beta repertoire diversity, the study relied on deep sequencing normalized with unique cDNA molecular identifiers. The investigation overall reported the following: Compared with the aged group, the long-lived group had more naive CD4+ T cells, fewer expanded clones and increased TCR diversity, a pattern suggesting age selection. As age increased, observed TCR beta diversity per million T cells dropped in a roughly linear way, and a significant reduction was already evident by age roughly 40. Since profiling was done on bulk unsorted PBMCs, naive and antigen-experienced compartments could not be conclusively compared. The CMV infection status of donors was not known, potentially confounding age-related changes in expanded clonotypes. A strong correlation was found between observed TCR beta diversity and the percentage of naive T cells measured by flow cytometry. Estimates of total diversity based on one million sequenced T cells were regarded as lower bounds and as underestimates.

The donors were some 39 Caucasian individuals from Russia, aged 6 to 90 years, who were systemically healthy. Roughly 11 milliliters of peripheral blood were drawn from each donor into EDTA-treated Vacutainer tubes. PBMCs were isolated by Ficoll-Paque density-gradient centrifugation, with at least 6.5 million obtained per sample. Total RNA, at least 6 micrograms per sample, was extracted from PBMCs with Trizol reagent. For every donor, an aliquot of PBMCs went through flow cytometry to measure the percentages of naive CD45RAhigh/CD27high T cells. Measured from the cysteine to the phenylalanine, the CDR3 is 15 residues long. Left in the record is the CDR3 DNA by itself, 45 bases read in frame from the first base. CDR1 MNHNS and CDR2 SASEGT were looked up in the germline V gene. Library prep was done by 5' RACE. The sample was run on an Illumina HiSeq 2500. A second PCR of about 7 to 12 cycles was performed with a sample-barcoded 5' primer and a J-beta primer mix. A unique molecular identifier was introduced onto each TCR beta cDNA molecule by a template-switch 5' adaptor carrying 12 random nucleotides. At least 3 million CDR3-containing paired-end reads were obtained from each sample. First-strand cDNA was synthesized from all RNA with the Mint cDNA synthesis kit, primed by a TRBC-specific oligonucleotide. Following uracil-DNA glycosylase treatment, all cDNA underwent a first 18-cycle PCR with the universal primers M1SS and BC2_uni_R. Per the source publication's procedure: For normalization, 1 million high-quality reads were randomly selected from each sample, with every read carrying a distinct molecular identifier. Reads with shared molecular identifiers were discarded instead of being binned into consensus sequences. CDR3 identification, clonotype clustering and error correction used MiTCR with a Q25 quality threshold and the strictest error-elimination algorithm. A nonparametric unseen species model with Euler transformation was used to estimate lower-bound total TCR beta diversity. The public reads were quality trimmed at Q25 with fastp and then assembled into clones with MiXCR by TCRdb, keeping productive beta chains. Duplicate CDR3 protein sequences are folded into a single record with the most common DNA and genes. These V and J calls derive from TCRdb rather than the authors' analysis. The sample table records around 990,000 distinct CDR3 sequences; about 25% of these occur just once. The ten largest clones take up approximately 0.75% of the sample.

Details on this clonotype: Its cognate antigen has yet to be identified. One end of the junction is discordant with germline, which a read error may explain.

The same data also went into a second study, on T cells of mothers and their children. According to the second study: Nine systemically healthy Caucasian individuals, comprising three mothers and their six children, were included as donors. cDNA synthesis consumed the entire amount of extracted RNA, loaded at approximately 1.4 ug RNA in each 15 ul reaction. In the second PCR, the M1S primer added sample barcodes and 2-4 random nucleotides. Over 9.5 million TCR beta CDR3 reads were obtained for each mother, and 2.7 million or so reads were obtained for each child. TCR recombination output is similarly shaped by thymic selection in related and unrelated pairs, with a minor effect exerted by inherited differences. Related mother-child pairs always showed normalized repertoire overlap that was slightly higher than in unrelated mother-child pairs, though the difference was never significant. Persistent microchimeric T cell clones were not detected, at a sensitivity of approximately 100 clones per million clonotypes. To look for features that set related mother-child pairs apart from unrelated individuals, the researchers ran deep NGS to compare the TCR beta repertoires of mothers and children. Mothers averaged roughly 40 +/- 4 years of age and children averaged roughly 11 +/- 4 years. Libraries were sequenced on Illumina HiSeq 2000 with 100+100 nt paired-end reads after adapter ligation with NEBNext reagents. To prevent cross-contamination, the mother and child libraries were prepared a month apart and were sequenced in separate runs. For each donor, between roughly 500,000 and 2,200,000 distinct TCR beta clonotypes were identified. Naive TCR beta clonotypes were estimated from low-frequency clonotypes matched to each donor's FACS-determined naive share, without sorting.

Sequencing used blood. This TCR was recovered from a girl aged 2-10 years in good health. Recombination connected TRBV6-1 to TRBJ1-2, and perhaps TRBD1 as D gene, on 6 matching bases. CDR3 sequence: CASGTTTRGDYDYTF. Here is the DNA: TGTGCCAGCGGGACTACTACGAGGGGGGACTATGACTACACCTTC.